This paragraph covers one T cell receptor (beta chain) sequence. This specimen belongs to a study of blood T cell repertoires in COVID-19. On the study more broadly: The United States, Italy and Spain were the sources of the acute and convalescent COVID-19 samples. PBMCs, B-cell-depleted T cells, or T cells provided the cDNA or gDNA that made up the material.

Some clones are missing from TCRdb's copy, which holds only in-frame ones; the method was immunoSEQ multiplex PCR. The data show about 240,000 clones, 86% seen once. CDR1 LNHDA and CDR2 SQIVND come from the germline V gene (reference sequence). CDR3 length: 12 residues. This sequence was found in a man aged 80 or over with acute or convalescent COVID-19. Sequences were obtained from peripheral blood. The chain is built from TRBV19 and TRBJ2-1, with 9 bases aligning to TRBD2. CDR3 sequence (DNA): TGTGCTACGGCGGGGGGGGGCAATGAGCAGTTCTTC. Protein: CATAGGGNEQFF.